These 29 T cell receptor beta chains originate from one sample sequenced in a study of neurological immune-mediated disorders. Each CDR3 protein is one row after TCRdb ran MiXCR on the 5' RACE reads. Counted here are 110,000 or so distinct CDR3 sequences, roughly 3.2% occurring once; the ten biggest clones make up 1.3%. The sequencing input was PBMCs. The receptors derive from a woman aged 25 to 39 with multiple sclerosis.

This clonotype was counted ten times or more. This chain connects TRBV5-1 to TRBJ2-3; 12 nucleotides align to TRBD2. J was trimmed by 3 bases and V by 0 bases; bases with no gene match: 5. This CDR3 is built from 17 residues. The germline CDR1 and CDR2 sequences are SGHRS and YFSETQ. The CDR3 here is CASSLGALAGGTDTQYF. In DNA, the CDR3 is TGCGCCAGCAGCTTGGGGGCCCTAGCGGGAGGGACAGATACGCAGTATTTT.

In this sample, this clonotype turned up many times. The rearrangement joins TRBV20-1 to TRBJ2-1; TRBD2 matches at 11 bases. The CDR3 totals 14 residues. CDR1 DFQATT and CDR2 SNEGSKA come from the germline V gene (reference sequence). V lost 6 bases and J lost 5; bases outside the gene matches: 6. CDR3: CSAFTSGSHNEQFF. The CDR3 DNA reads as TGCAGTGCCTTCACTAGCGGGAGCCACAATGAGCAGTTCTTC.

Many counts were recorded for this clonotype. The chain combines TRBV5-6 with TRBJ2-1, with D perhaps being TRBD1 or TRBD2 (7 bases each). CDR1 SGHDT and CDR2 YYEEEE come from the germline V gene. V was clipped by 0 bases and J by 6 bases, with 16 bases between them. The CDR3 loop spans 16 amino acids. The CDR3 is CASSLEVQGRGNEQFF. For the CDR3, the DNA is TGTGCCAGCAGCTTGGAAGTACAGGGGAGGGGCAATGAGCAGTTCTTC.

This clonotype was seen repeatedly, ten times or more. The CDR3 sequence: CASTQGTEQFF. The CDR3 coding sequence is TGTGCCAGCACCCAGGGGACTGAGCAGTTCTTC. The chain has TRBV12-3 or TRBV12-4 and TRBJ2-1; a possible D gene is TRBD1 (6 bases). With 7 bases removed from V and 9 bases from J, the gap between germline ends came to 10 bases. The CDR3 extends over 11 amino acids.

This clonotype was recorded at least ten times. The chain combines TRBV5-1 with TRBJ1-1, with 9 bases that match TRBD1. The CDR3 totals 16 residues. Germline CDR1 SGHRS, CDR2 YFSETQ. The V and J ends lost 5 bases and 0 bases, in that order; junction bases with no gene match: 8. The chain's CDR3 is CASRTGGSNMNTEAFF. The CDR3 coding sequence is TGCGCCAGCAGGACAGGGGGTTCTAACATGAACACTGAAGCTTTCTTT.

This clonotype was seen at least ten times. The chain is built from TRBV5-1 and TRBJ2-1, with D perhaps TRBD2 (6 bases). V was pared by 4 bases and J by 8 bases, with 13 bases between. The germline CDR1 and CDR2 sequences are SGHRS and YFSETQ. This CDR3 has 13 amino acids. The CDR3 here is CASSARRGDEQFF. The CDR3 nucleotides are TGCGCCAGCAGCGCGCGGAGGGGTGATGAGCAGTTCTTC.

This clonotype was counted many times. This sequence joins TRBV12-3 or TRBV12-4 and TRBJ1-4; 8 nucleotides line up with TRBD1. The CDR3 sequence is 13 residues long. Trimming removed 6 bases from V and 7 bases from J; junction bases left unmatched: 4. CDR3 nucleotides: TGTGCCAGCAGCTGGACAGGGAGTGAAAAACTGTTTTTT. Translating gives CASSWTGSEKLFF.

This clonotype was detected many times. This chain links TRBV7-9 with TRBJ2-2, with D tentatively TRBD2 (5 bases). V lost 1 base and J lost 3, with 12 bases in between. CDR3 length equals 16 residues. Per germline, CDR1 SEHNR and CDR2 FQNEAQ (reference sequence). CDR3 sequence (DNA): TGTGCCAGCAGCTTAGTGGGCCGGGGAGACACCGGGGAGCTGTTTTTT. It yields the protein CASSLVGRGDTGELFF.

This clonotype was detected many times. This chain uses TRBV12-3 or TRBV12-4 with TRBJ2-1, with unresolved D. The ends were cut back, 6 bases at V and 0 bases at J, with 12 bases in the middle. The CDR3 runs to 15 residues. Written as DNA, the CDR3 is TGTGCCAGCAGCCTGCTCTGGGGCTCCTACAATGAGCAGTTCTTC. Its translation: CASSLLWGSYNEQFF.

This clonotype was observed at least ten times. The J gene is TRBJ1-1, the V gene TRBV9, with TRBD1 matching 8 bases. V trimming: 3 bases; J trimming: 4 bases; junction bases outside the gene matches: 11. The CDR3 runs 16 residues. The germline gives CDR1 SGDLS, CDR2 YYNGEE. The CDR3 here is CASSAGSGGAGTEAFF. CDR3 DNA sequence: TGTGCCAGCAGCGCAGGATCAGGGGGCGCGGGCACTGAAGCTTTCTTT.

In its sample, this clonotype was seen many times. The rearrangement links TRBV20-1 to TRBJ2-3; D call uncertain. Trimming cost V 3 bases and J 4 bases, with 5 bases left between them. In germline, CDR1 is DFQATT, CDR2 SNEGSKA (reference sequence). The CDR3 is 11 amino acids. CDR3 loop: CSARSADTQYF. CDR3 nucleotides: TGCAGTGCTAGGTCGGCAGATACGCAGTATTTT.

This clonotype was recorded many times. The chain uses TRBV20-1 and TRBJ1-3, with D unclear. This CDR3 comprises 11 residues. Germline CDR1 is DFQATT and CDR2 is SNEGSKA (reference sequence). Trimming left V 7 bases short and J 6 bases short, with 10 bases between. The CDR3 region is CSVQAKNTIYF. CDR3 coding DNA: TGCAGTGTCCAAGCGAAAAACACCATATATTTT.

This chain joins TRBV7-6 and TRBJ1-4; 9 bases map to TRBD1. V gave up 5 bases and J gave up 7 bases; unmatched junction bases: 11. The CDR3 totals 16 residues. Germline V gene lookup returns CDR1 SGHVS and CDR2 FNYEAQ. CDR3 loop: CASSPTGGLGSEKLFF. CDR3 bases: TGTGCCAGCAGCCCCACAGGGGGCTTGGGTAGTGAAAAACTGTTTTTT.

This clonotype occurred many times. The genes are TRBV5-1 and TRBJ2-7; 7 bases fit TRBD1. Germline V gene sequence: CDR1 SGHRS, CDR2 YFSETQ. With 3 bases clipped from V and 2 bases from J, the junction kept 5 bases outside the gene matches. The CDR3 is 14 amino acids. The CDR3 sequence: CASSSGTAPYEQYF. CDR3 coding DNA: TGCGCCAGCAGCTCCGGGACAGCTCCCTACGAGCAGTACTTC. Drawing the rest from reference TRBV5-1 and TRBJ2-7, the complete variable domain is KAGVTQTPRYLIKTRGQQVTLSCSPISGHRSVSWYQQTPGQGLQFLFEYFSETQRNKGNFPGRFSGRQFSNSRSEMNVSTLELGDSALYLCASSSGTAPYEQYFGPGTRLTVT.

In its sample, this clonotype was seen many times. The rearrangement uses TRBV5-1 and TRBJ1-2; TRBD1 might be the D (6 bases). V was trimmed by 4 bases and J by 2 bases, leaving 12 bases between them. The CDR3 is made up of 14 amino acids. The germline V gene encodes CDR1 SGHRS and CDR2 YFSETQ. CDR3: CASSPRTDNYGYTF. CDR3 sequence (DNA): TGCGCCAGCAGCCCTCGGACAGACAACTATGGCTACACCTTC.

This clonotype has at least ten counts. This chain links TRBV5-1 with TRBJ2-2; the match to TRBD1 covers 8 bases. This CDR3 spans 16 amino acids. Trimming removed 2 bases from V and 7 bases from J; junction bases left unmatched: 10. CDR1 SGHRS and CDR2 YFSETQ come from the germline V gene. Written as DNA, the CDR3 is TGCGCCAGCAGCTTACCGCGACAGGGGTCGATCGGGGAGCTGTTTTTT. This gives the protein CASSLPRQGSIGELFF.

In its sample, this clonotype was seen many times. CDR3 sequence reads: CASSLVGNQQAFF. The CDR3 coding sequence is TGTGCCAGCAGCTTAGTCGGGAATCAGCAAGCTTTCTTT. The rearrangement uses TRBV7-2 and TRBJ1-1; unclear D gene. Germline V gene sequence: CDR1 SGHTA, CDR2 FQGNSA. The CDR3 has 13 residues. Trimming left V 1 base short and J 9 bases short, with 12 bases between.

This clonotype was observed at least ten times. The chain joins TRBV7-2 to TRBJ2-3; TRBD2 agrees at 7 bases. CDR1 is SGHTA and CDR2 is FQGNSA in the germline V gene. The CDR3 covers 14 residues. Trimming at V came to 7 bases and at J to 6 bases, leaving 10 bases not matched to a gene. For the CDR3, the DNA is TGTGCCAGCACCTTTGGACTAGAGACCGATACGCAGTATTTT. Protein: CASTFGLETDTQYF. The whole variable domain, filled in from reference TRBV7-2 and TRBJ2-3, reads GAGVSQSPSNKVTEKGKDVELRCDPISGHTALYWYRQSLGQGLEFLIYFQGNSAPDKSGLPSDRFSAERTGGSVSTLTIQRTQQEDSAVYLCASTFGLETDTQYFGPGTRLTVL.

In its sample, this clonotype was seen many times. The V gene is TRBV29-1, the J gene TRBJ2-1; TRBD1 aligns across 9 bases. The J segment lost 9 bases and the V segment lost 7 bases, leaving 7 bases of the junction unmatched. This CDR3 contains 12 residues. Germline CDR1 is SQVTM and CDR2 is ANQGSEA. CDR3 sequence reads: CSAGTGTIEQFF. CDR3 nucleotide sequence: TGCAGCGCAGGGACAGGGACGATTGAGCAGTTCTTC.

In this sample, this clonotype turned up many times. V gene TRBV6-5 combines with J gene TRBJ1-2; 8 bases agree with TRBD1. Germline V lookup: CDR1 MNHEY, CDR2 SVGAGI. The V and J ends lost 5 bases and 6 bases, in that order; junction bases with no gene match: 5. The CDR3 is made up of 13 amino acids. CDR3 nucleotides: TGTGCCAGCAGTGGACAGGGCAGGAATGGCTACACCTTC. This translates into CASSGQGRNGYTF.

At least ten counts were recorded for this clonotype. For the CDR3, the DNA is TGCAGCGCCCGGCCAGCGGGGATCCACGAGCAGTACTTC. It codes for CSARPAGIHEQYF. The V gene is TRBV29-1, the J gene TRBJ2-7, with TRBD2 identical over 7 bases. The CDR3 length is 13 residues. Germline CDR1 and CDR2: SQVTM and ANQGSEA. With 7 bases clipped from V and 5 bases from J, the junction kept 11 bases outside the gene matches.

This clonotype occurred many times. The J gene is TRBJ2-1, the V gene TRBV27; no clear D gene. Germline values: CDR1 MNHEY, CDR2 SMNVEV (reference sequence). Trimming stripped 2 bases from V and 7 bases from J, with 9 bases between. The CDR3 has 13 residues. CDR3 nucleotides: TGTGCCAGCAGTTTAGGGCATTGGAATGAGCAGTTCTTC. It codes for CASSLGHWNEQFF.

Many counts were recorded for this clonotype. The chain combines TRBV12-3 or TRBV12-4 with TRBJ1-2; D not certain. CDR3 length equals 17 residues. V was trimmed by 7 bases and J by 0 bases, leaving 21 bases between them. The CDR3 reads CASTDGQALLPNYGYTF. The CDR3 DNA sequence: TGTGCCAGCACCGATGGGCAGGCCCTCTTACCTAACTATGGCTACACCTTC.

The table lists this clonotype with many counts. The chain couples TRBV21-1 to TRBJ1-2; the D call of TRBD1 is as the table states it, not checked on the DNA. TRBV21-1 is marked as a pseudogene. The CDR3 has 14 amino acids. DNA for the CDR3: TGTGCCAGCACCGGAAACAGGGATAACTATGGCTACACCTTC. Protein: CASTGNRDNYGYTF.

The table lists this clonotype with many counts. The rearrangement uses TRBV20-1 and TRBJ1-3; D unresolved. CDR3 length: 13 amino acids. V gave up 3 bases and J gave up 2 bases, with 8 bases separating them. Germline V gene lookup returns CDR1 DFQATT and CDR2 SNEGSKA (reference sequence). The chain's CDR3 is CSASKVAGNTIYF. CDR3 DNA: TGCAGTGCTAGTAAAGTGGCTGGAAACACCATATATTTT.

Many counts were recorded for this clonotype. The genes are TRBV5-1 and TRBJ1-3; D gene uncertain. Germline CDR1 reads SGHRS; CDR2 reads YFSETQ. The V and J ends lost 0 bases and 0 bases respectively, with 10 bases between them. The CDR3 length is 16 residues. CDR3 in amino acids: CASSLVGLSSGNTIYF. The CDR3 DNA follows: TGCGCCAGCAGCTTGGTGGGCTTGAGCTCTGGAAACACCATATATTTT.

This clonotype was seen at least ten times. V usage is TRBV5-4 and J usage is TRBJ2-7; D unresolved. Germline CDR1 SGHNT, CDR2 YYREEE (reference sequence). V was trimmed by 4 bases and J by 3 bases, leaving 11 bases between them. This CDR3 spans 13 amino acids. CDR3 sequence reads: CASSDNDFYEQYF. CDR3 bases: TGTGCCAGCAGCGACAATGACTTCTACGAGCAGTACTTC. Looking up the rest from reference TRBV5-4 and TRBJ2-7 gives the full variable domain: ETGVTQSPTHLIKTRGQQVTLRCSSQSGHNTVSWYQQALGQGPQFIFQYYREEENGRGNFPPRFSGLQFPNYSSELNVNALELDDSALYLCASSDNDFYEQYFGPGTRLTVT.

This clonotype was detected many times. The chain is built from TRBV4-3 and TRBJ2-1, with D perhaps assigned TRBD1 or TRBD2 (5 bases each). Deletions cut 1 base from V and 5 bases from J, with 9 bases between. Germline assignment: CDR1 LGHNA and CDR2 YSLEER. The CDR3 contains 14 residues. As DNA, the CDR3 is TGCGCCAGCAGCCAAGCCGGGACCCACAATGAGCAGTTCTTC. Its translation is CASSQAGTHNEQFF.

There are many counts of this clonotype. The V call is TRBV12-3 or TRBV12-4, the J call TRBJ1-5, with unresolved D. The CDR3 covers 12 residues. The V end was cut by 5 bases, the J end by 9 bases, with 11 bases between. CDR3 DNA: TGTGCCAGCAGTCCCACGGCCGGGCCCCAGCATTTT. Amino acids: CASSPTAGPQHF.